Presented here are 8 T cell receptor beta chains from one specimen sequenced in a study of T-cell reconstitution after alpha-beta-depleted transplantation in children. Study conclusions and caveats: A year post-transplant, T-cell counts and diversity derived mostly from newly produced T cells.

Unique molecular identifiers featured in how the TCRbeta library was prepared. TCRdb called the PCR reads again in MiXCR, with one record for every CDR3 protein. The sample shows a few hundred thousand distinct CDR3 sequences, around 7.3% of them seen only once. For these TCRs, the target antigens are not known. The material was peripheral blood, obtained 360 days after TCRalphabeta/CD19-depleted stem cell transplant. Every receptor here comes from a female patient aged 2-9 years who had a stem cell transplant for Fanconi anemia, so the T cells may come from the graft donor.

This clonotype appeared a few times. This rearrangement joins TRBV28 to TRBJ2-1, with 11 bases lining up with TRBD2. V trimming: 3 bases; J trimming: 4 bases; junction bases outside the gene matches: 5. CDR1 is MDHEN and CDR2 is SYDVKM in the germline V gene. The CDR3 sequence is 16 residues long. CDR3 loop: CASSLPLAGEYNEQFF. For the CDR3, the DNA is TGTGCCAGCAGTTTGCCACTAGCGGGGGAATACAATGAGCAGTTCTTC.

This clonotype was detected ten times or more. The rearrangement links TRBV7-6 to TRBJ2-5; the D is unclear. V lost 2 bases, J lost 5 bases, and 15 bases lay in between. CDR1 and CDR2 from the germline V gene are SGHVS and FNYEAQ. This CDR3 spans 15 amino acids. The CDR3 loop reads CASSLNYGFQETQYF. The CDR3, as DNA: TGTGCCAGCAGCTTAAATTATGGGTTTCAGGAGACCCAGTACTTC. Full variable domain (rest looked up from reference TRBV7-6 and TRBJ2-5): GAGVSQSPRYKVTKRGQDVALRCDPISGHVSLYWYRQALGQGPEFLTYFNYEAQQDKSGLPNDRFSAERPEGSISTLTIQRTEQRDSAMYRCASSLNYGFQETQYFGPGTRLLVL.

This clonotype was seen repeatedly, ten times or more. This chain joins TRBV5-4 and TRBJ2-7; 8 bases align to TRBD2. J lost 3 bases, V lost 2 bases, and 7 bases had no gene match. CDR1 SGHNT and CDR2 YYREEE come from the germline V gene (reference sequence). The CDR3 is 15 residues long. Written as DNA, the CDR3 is TGTGCCAGCAGCTTTACCGGGAGGGCGGGCTACGAGCAGTACTTC. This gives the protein CASSFTGRAGYEQYF.

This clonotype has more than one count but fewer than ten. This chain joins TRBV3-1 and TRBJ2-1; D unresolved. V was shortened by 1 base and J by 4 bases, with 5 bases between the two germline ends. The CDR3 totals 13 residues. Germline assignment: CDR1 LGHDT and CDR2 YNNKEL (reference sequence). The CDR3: CASSQADYNEQFF. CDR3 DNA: TGTGCCAGCAGCCAAGCGGATTACAATGAGCAGTTCTTC.

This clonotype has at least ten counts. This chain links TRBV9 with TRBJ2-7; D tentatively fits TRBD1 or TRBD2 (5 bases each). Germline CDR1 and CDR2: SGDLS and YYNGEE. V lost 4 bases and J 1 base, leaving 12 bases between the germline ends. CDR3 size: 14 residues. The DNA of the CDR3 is TGTGCCAGCAGCATAGGGACGGTTTCCTACGAGCAGTACTTC. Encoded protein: CASSIGTVSYEQYF.

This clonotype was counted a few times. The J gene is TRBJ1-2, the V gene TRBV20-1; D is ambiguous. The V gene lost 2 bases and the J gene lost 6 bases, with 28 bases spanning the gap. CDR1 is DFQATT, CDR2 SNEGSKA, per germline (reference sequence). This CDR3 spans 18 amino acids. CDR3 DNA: TGCAGTGCTAGATCTGCGGGGTCGAGATCCTCGTTTCTTGATGGCTACACCTTC. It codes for CSARSAGSRSSFLDGYTF.

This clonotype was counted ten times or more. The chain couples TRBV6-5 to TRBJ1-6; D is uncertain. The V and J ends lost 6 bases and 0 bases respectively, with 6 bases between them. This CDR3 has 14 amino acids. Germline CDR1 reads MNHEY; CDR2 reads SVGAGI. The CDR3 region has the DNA TGTGCCAGCAGGGGCGACTCCTATAATTCACCCCTCCACTTT. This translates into CASRGDSYNSPLHF.

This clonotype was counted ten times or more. CDR3 amino acids: CSAGTGSGSGTRFF. The CDR3 nucleotides read TGCAGTGCAGGGACAGGGTCCGGTTCGGGAACAAGGTTCTTC. The rearrangement links TRBV20-1 to TRBJ2-1; 9 positions agree with TRBD1. V was pared by 6 bases and J by 15 bases, with 18 bases of the junction left unmatched. The CDR3 sequence is 14 residues long. CDR1 and CDR2 from the germline V gene are DFQATT and SNEGSKA (reference sequence).